Sequencing of this TCR beta chain was carried out in a study of T cell responses to AZD1222 COVID-19 vaccine. General observations from the study: Nearly half of spike-specific TCRs reportedly go after variant regions that carry no mutations. Increased Spike-specific TCR breadth and depth were observed after two AZD1222 doses. Seropositive status at baseline applied to only a handful of AZD1222 recipients.

Whether given at about 4 or about 12 weeks, second doses were pooled. The repertoire was sequenced with immunoSEQ multiplex PCR; TCRdb's copy has only in-frame clones and lacks some. The data contain about 140,000 clones, roughly nine tenths of them seen just once; the ten biggest clones take up approximately 1.8%. Germline V lookup: CDR1 MDHEN, CDR2 SYDVKM. The CDR3 sequence is 13 residues long. With 3 bases clipped from V and 11 bases from J, the junction kept 9 bases outside the gene matches. In regard to this clone: Its antigen is not known.

The sequence was collected from an adult who received the AZD1222 COVID-19 vaccine. The source was peripheral blood, collected 28 days after the second AZD1222 dose. This chain joins TRBV28 and TRBJ1-1, with 7 nucleotides matching TRBD1. CDR3: CASSLQGEIGAFF. The CDR3 bases are TGTGCCAGCAGTTTGCAGGGGGAAATTGGCGCTTTCTTT. The entire variable domain, with the rest obtained from reference TRBV28 and TRBJ1-1, is as follows: DVKVTQSSRYLVKRTGEKVFLECVQDMDHENMFWYRQDPGLGLRLIYFSYDVKMKEKGDIPEGYSVSREKKERFSLILESASTNQTSMYLCASSLQGEIGAFFGQGTRLTVV.